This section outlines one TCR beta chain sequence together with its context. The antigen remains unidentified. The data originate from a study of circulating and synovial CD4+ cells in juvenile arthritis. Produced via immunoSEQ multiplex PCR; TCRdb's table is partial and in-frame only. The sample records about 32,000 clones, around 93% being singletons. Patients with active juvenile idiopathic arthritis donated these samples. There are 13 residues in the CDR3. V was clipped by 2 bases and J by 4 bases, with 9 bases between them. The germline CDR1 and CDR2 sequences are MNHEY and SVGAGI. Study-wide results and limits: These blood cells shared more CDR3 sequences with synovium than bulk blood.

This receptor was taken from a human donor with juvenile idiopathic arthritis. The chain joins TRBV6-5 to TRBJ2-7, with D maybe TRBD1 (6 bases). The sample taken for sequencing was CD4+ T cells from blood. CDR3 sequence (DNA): TGTGCCAGCAGTTACGGGACAATTTACGAGCAGTACTTC. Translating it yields CASSYGTIYEQYF.